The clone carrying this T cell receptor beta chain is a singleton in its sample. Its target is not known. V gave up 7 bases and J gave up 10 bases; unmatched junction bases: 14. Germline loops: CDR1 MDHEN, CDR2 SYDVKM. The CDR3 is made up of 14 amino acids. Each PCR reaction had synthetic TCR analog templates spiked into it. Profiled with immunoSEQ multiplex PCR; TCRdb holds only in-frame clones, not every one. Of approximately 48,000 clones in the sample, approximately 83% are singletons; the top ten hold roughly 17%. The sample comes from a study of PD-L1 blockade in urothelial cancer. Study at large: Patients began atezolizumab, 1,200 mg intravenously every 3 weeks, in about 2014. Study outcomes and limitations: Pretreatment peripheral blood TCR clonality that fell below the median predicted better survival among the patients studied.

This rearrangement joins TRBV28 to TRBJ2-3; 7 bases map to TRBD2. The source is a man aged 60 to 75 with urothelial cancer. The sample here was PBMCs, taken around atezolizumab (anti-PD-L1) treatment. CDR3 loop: CASTKGTTPVAQYF. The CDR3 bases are TGTGCCAGCACTAAAGGGACTACCCCCGTCGCGCAGTATTTT.